This passage covers 20 T cell receptor beta chains from one sample sequenced in a study of T cell changes during pregnancy in multiple sclerosis (dated by TCRdb to between 2018 and 2021). The protocol used for the library was the immunoSEQ multiplex PCR assay. The clones in this table, taken by TCRdb from immuneACCESS, are in-frame only. Not every clone is retained; where verified, under half of the shortfall comes from an unresolved V gene, and the cause of the rest is unknown. Recorded for this sample are tens of thousands of clones; 80% to 95% of them occurred a single time. The ten most abundant clones make up about 0.75% of the sample. Specimen: CD4+ T cells from peripheral blood mononuclear cells, collected before pregnancy. These receptors were taken from a female donor with multiple sclerosis, enrolled in a pregnancy study.

The rearrangement joins TRBV7-2 to TRBJ2-7, with D tentatively TRBD2 (6 bases). Trimming left V 1 base short and J 2 bases short, with 9 bases between. Germline CDR1 and CDR2: SGHTA and FQGNSA. The CDR3 is 14 residues long. This chain's CDR3 is CASSLGGGAYEQYF. Here the CDR3 DNA reads TGTGCCAGCAGCTTAGGTGGAGGGGCCTACGAGCAGTACTTC.

The J gene is TRBJ2-5, the V gene TRBV7-3; the D is unclear. Trimming took 0 bases from V and 5 from J, leaving 7 bases between them. The CDR3 is made up of 13 amino acids. The germline V gene encodes CDR1 SGHTA and CDR2 FQGTGA. In DNA form, the CDR3 reads TGTGCCAGCAGCTTAACGCGTACGGAGACCCAGTACTTC. Translated, it gives CASSLTRTETQYF.

The chain recombines TRBV5-4 with TRBJ1-2; the D is unclear. CDR3 size: 13 residues. Trimming took off 1 base at V and 8 bases at J, with 12 bases between the two ends. The germline V gene has CDR1 SGHNT and CDR2 YYREEE (reference sequence). In nucleotides, the CDR3 is TGTGCCAGCAGCTTGCGAATCGGTTGGGGCTACACCTTC. Residues: CASSLRIGWGYTF. Based on the CDR3 plus reference TRBV5-4 and TRBJ1-2, the full variable domain is ETGVTQSPTHLIKTRGQQVTLRCSSQSGHNTVSWYQQALGQGPQFIFQYYREEENGRGNFPPRFSGLQFPNYSSELNVNALELDDSALYLCASSLRIGWGYTFGSGTRLTVV.

The rearrangement links TRBV18 to TRBJ2-2; maybe TRBD2 (5 bases). This CDR3 spans 15 amino acids. The V gene's germline CDR1 is KGHSH and CDR2 LQKENI. V was cut by 0 bases and J by 0 bases, with 5 bases left in between. The CDR3 region is CASSPPGANTGELFF. The CDR3, as DNA: TGTGCCAGCTCACCACCGGGAGCGAACACCGGGGAGCTGTTTTTT. The whole variable domain, remainder taken from reference TRBV18 and TRBJ2-2, is NAGVMQNPRHLVRRRGQEARLRCSPMKGHSHVYWYRQLPEEGLKFMVYLQKENIIDESGMPKERFSAEFPKEGPSILRIQQVVRGDSAAYFCASSPPGANTGELFFGEGSRLTVL.

The V and J genes are TRBV5-5 and TRBJ2-3, with 8 bases matching TRBD1. V trimming: 4 bases; J trimming: 4 bases; junction bases outside the gene matches: 8. CDR3 length: 15 amino acids. CDR1 is SGHKS and CDR2 is YYEKEE in the germline V gene (reference sequence). The CDR3 region is CASSGRDRSPDTQYF. CDR3 sequence (DNA): TGTGCCAGCAGCGGCCGGGACAGGTCCCCAGATACGCAGTATTTT.

V is TRBV23-1 and J is TRBJ1-2, with 8 bases that match TRBD1. TRBV23-1 is sorted into the ORF group, with uncertain function. There are 18 residues in the CDR3. Trimming cost V 2 bases and J 7 bases; bases outside gene matches: 18. CDR3 residues: CASSQRRQGATLVSGYTF. CDR3 DNA sequence: TGCGCCAGCAGTCAACGGAGGCAGGGGGCGACCCTCGTTTCTGGCTACACCTTC.

This rearrangement joins TRBV5-1 to TRBJ2-5; possibly TRBD1 for D (5 bases). Germline V CDR1 and CDR2: SGHRS, YFSETQ. V shed 2 bases and J shed 9 bases, with 11 bases lying between them. The CDR3 has 12 amino acids. The CDR3 DNA follows: TGCGCCAGCAGCTTAGGACAAGGTGCCCAGTACTTC. It codes for CASSLGQGAQYF.

The genes are TRBV30 and TRBJ1-2; 7 nucleotides align to TRBD1. The trim removed 4 bases at V and 6 bases at J, leaving 8 bases unmatched. The CDR3 is 13 residues long. Per the germline V gene, CDR1 is GTSNPN and CDR2 is SVGIG (reference sequence). The CDR3 loop is CAWTRQGGDGYTF. CDR3 coding DNA: TGTGCCTGGACACGACAGGGAGGCGATGGCTACACCTTC.

The chain joins TRBV10-3 to TRBJ2-3; the match to TRBD2 covers 16 bases. There are 17 residues in the CDR3. Trimming removed 3 bases from V and 2 bases from J; junction bases left unmatched: 2. Germline V gives CDR1 ENHRY, CDR2 SYGVKD. CDR3 loop: CAISDGTSGGVTDTQYF. CDR3 bases: TGTGCCATCAGTGATGGGACTAGCGGGGGGGTCACAGATACGCAGTATTTT.

The chain couples TRBV7-9 to TRBJ1-5; tentatively, D is TRBD1 (5 bases). Trimming stripped 5 bases from V and 6 bases from J, with 14 bases between. Germline V gene lookup returns CDR1 SEHNR and CDR2 FQNEAQ (reference sequence). The CDR3 runs to 14 residues. The CDR3 here is CASSPGGTLQPQHF. As DNA, the CDR3 is TGTGCCAGCAGCCCGGGGGGGACTCTTCAGCCCCAGCATTTT.

The chain couples TRBV9 to TRBJ2-2, with 7 bases matching TRBD1. There are 15 residues in the CDR3. V trimming: 4 bases; J trimming: 3 bases; junction bases outside the gene matches: 6. Germline CDR1 SGDLS, CDR2 YYNGEE. This chain's CDR3 is CASSPADRDTGELFF. The CDR3 nucleotides are TGTGCCAGCAGCCCTGCCGACAGGGACACCGGGGAGCTGTTTTTT.

This chain links TRBV27 with TRBJ1-1; 7 bases line up with TRBD1. The V and J ends lost 11 bases and 2 bases, in that order; junction bases with no gene match: 8. Per the germline V gene, CDR1 is MNHEY and CDR2 is SMNVEV (reference sequence). The CDR3 has 13 residues. The CDR3 protein is CAGPGQSNTEAFF. CDR3 in DNA: TGTGCCGGACCGGGACAGTCTAACACTGAAGCTTTCTTT.

The chain carries TRBV15 and TRBJ2-5; D is possibly TRBD1 (6 bases). CDR1 is LNHNV and CDR2 is YYDKDF in the germline V gene (reference sequence). This CDR3 comprises 17 residues. With 2 bases removed from V and 2 bases from J, the gap between germline ends came to 18 bases. For the CDR3, the DNA is TGTGCCACCAGCAGATCCCGTGCGGGCCAGGGGCAAGAGACCCAGTACTTC. This codes for CATSRSRAGQGQETQYF.

DNA of the CDR3: TGCGCCAGCAGCCAAGAGGCGGTAGCGGTAACCTCCTACAATGAGCAGTTCTTC. Protein product: CASSQEAVAVTSYNEQFF. V and J are TRBV4-1 and TRBJ2-1; weak D call: TRBD2 (6 bases). Trimming stripped 0 bases from V and 0 bases from J, with 15 bases between. Germline CDR1 and CDR2: MGHRA and YSYEKL. The CDR3 loop spans 18 amino acids.

This clone was detected a few times. The chain couples TRBV19 to TRBJ1-1; no clear D gene. This CDR3 is 12 amino acids long. V lost 6 bases, J lost 5 bases, and 10 bases lay in between. Germline assignment: CDR1 LNHDA and CDR2 SQIVND (reference sequence). This CDR3 reads CASRPEGTEAFF. CDR3 DNA sequence: TGTGCCAGTAGACCGGAGGGAACTGAAGCTTTCTTT.

This clone appeared a few times. The V and J genes are TRBV29-1 and TRBJ1-1; 8 bases line up with TRBD1. V was clipped by 1 base and J by 1 base; unmatched bases: 2. The CDR3 is made up of 14 amino acids. The germline gives CDR1 SQVTM, CDR2 ANQGSEA. The DNA of the CDR3 is TGCAGCGTTGAAGCTACAGGGGGGAACACTGAAGCTTTCTTT. It is translated as CSVEATGGNTEAFF.

The CDR3: CASSRSDNEQFF. As DNA, the CDR3 is TGCGCCAGCAGCCGGTCCGACAATGAGCAGTTCTTC. This chain links TRBV5-1 with TRBJ2-1, with no clear D. The germline V gene has CDR1 SGHRS and CDR2 YFSETQ. V was cut by 4 bases and J by 5 bases, with 7 bases left in between. This CDR3 spans 12 amino acids.

This sequence joins TRBV5-1 and TRBJ2-1, with no clear D. The germline V and J ends were trimmed by 0 bases and 0 bases, with 7 bases remaining between them. Germline values: CDR1 SGHRS, CDR2 YFSETQ. The CDR3 has 15 residues. This chain's CDR3 is CASSLGSNSYNEQFF. The CDR3 coding sequence is TGCGCCAGCAGCTTGGGCAGTAACTCCTACAATGAGCAGTTCTTC.

The rearrangement uses TRBV7-2 and TRBJ2-7; 8 bases match TRBD1. Germline CDR1 SGHTA, CDR2 FQGNSA. CDR3 length: 15 amino acids. V gave up 2 bases and J gave up 4 bases; unmatched junction bases: 7. The CDR3 is CASSLSGGVGYEQYF. CDR3 nucleotide sequence: TGTGCCAGCAGCTTATCAGGGGGCGTGGGGTACGAGCAGTACTTC.

The chain carries TRBV7-6 and TRBJ2-7, with D tentatively TRBD1 (5 bases). Trimming took 0 bases from V and 3 from J, leaving 9 bases between them. CDR1 is SGHVS, CDR2 FNYEAQ, per germline. This CDR3 spans 14 amino acids. CDR3: CASSLADRDYEQYF. For the CDR3, the DNA is TGTGCCAGCAGCTTAGCAGACAGAGACTACGAGCAGTACTTC.